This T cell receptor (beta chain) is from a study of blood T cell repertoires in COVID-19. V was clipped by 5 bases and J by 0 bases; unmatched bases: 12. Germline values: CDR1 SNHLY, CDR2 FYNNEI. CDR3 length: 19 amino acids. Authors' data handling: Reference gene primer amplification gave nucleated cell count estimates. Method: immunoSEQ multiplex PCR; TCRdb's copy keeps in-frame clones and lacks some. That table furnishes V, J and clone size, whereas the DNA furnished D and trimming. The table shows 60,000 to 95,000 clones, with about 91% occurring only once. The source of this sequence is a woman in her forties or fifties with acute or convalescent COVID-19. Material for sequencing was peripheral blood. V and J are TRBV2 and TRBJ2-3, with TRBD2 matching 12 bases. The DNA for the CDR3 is TGTGCCAGCAGTACGGCAACTAGCGGGGGGATAACTAGCACAGATACGCAGTATTTT. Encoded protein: CASSTATSGGITSTDTQYF.